These 27 T cell receptor beta chains share one sample of origin, sequenced in a study of early T cells in non-severe SARS-CoV-2 infection. Using its own MiXCR run on the 5' RACE reads, TCRdb lists one record per CDR3 protein. This sample has 50,000 to 65,000 distinct CDR3 sequences, with around 9.3% found just once. Sequenced sample: whole blood. The receptors shown here come from an adult who was a healthcare worker with PCR-confirmed SARS-CoV-2 infection or an uninfected control (not recorded which).

This clonotype was counted ten times or more. CDR3 bases: TGTGCCAGCAGTCGCGGGACTCTAATCACAGATACGCAGTATTTT. It is translated as CASSRGTLITDTQYF. The chain recombines TRBV6-2 or TRBV6-3 with TRBJ2-3; a weak D match, TRBD2 (6 bases). Germline CDR1 reads MNHEY; CDR2 reads SVGEGT. This CDR3 region has 15 residues. V was trimmed by 5 bases and J by 2 bases, leaving 14 bases between them.

In this sample, this clonotype turned up many times. V and J are TRBV5-6 and TRBJ2-2; TRBD2 aligns across 14 bases. Germline V gene data show CDR1 as SGHDT and CDR2 as YYEEEE. This CDR3 region has 18 residues. V was pared by 4 bases and J by 3 bases, with 8 bases of the junction left unmatched. Here the CDR3 reads CASSLGLAGEMYTGELFF. The CDR3 coding sequence is TGTGCCAGCAGCCTGGGACTAGCGGGAGAGATGTACACCGGGGAGCTGTTTTTT.

In this sample, this clonotype turned up many times. J is TRBJ1-2 and V is TRBV3-1; D not certain. CDR1 LGHDT and CDR2 YNNKEL come from the germline V gene (reference sequence). This CDR3 contains 15 residues. Trimming took off 0 bases at V and 5 bases at J, with 13 bases between the two ends. The CDR3 DNA sequence: TGTGCCAGCAGCCAAGATCGCAACAGACGGTATGGCTACACCTTC. Residues: CASSQDRNRRYGYTF.

This clonotype was seen repeatedly, ten times or more. The chain has TRBV6-2 or TRBV6-3 and TRBJ2-7; D call uncertain. The CDR3 contains 11 residues. V was clipped by 8 bases and J by 2 bases, with 7 bases between them. The germline gives CDR1 MNHEY, CDR2 SVGEGT. The DNA of the CDR3 is TGTGCCAGCTTTTACCCCTACGAGCAGTACTTC. It encodes CASFYPYEQYF.

The table lists this clonotype with many counts. V gene TRBV6-2 or TRBV6-3 combines with J gene TRBJ2-1; D uncertain. Trimming stripped 3 bases from V and 9 bases from J, with 9 bases between. CDR3 length: 12 amino acids. Looked up from germline, CDR1 is MNHEY and CDR2 is SVGEGT. The CDR3 nucleotides read TGTGCCAGCAGTTATAGCCAGGTTGAGCAGTTCTTC. Amino acids: CASSYSQVEQFF.

This clonotype was counted at least ten times. The chain has TRBV7-2 and TRBJ2-7, with TRBD2 matching 12 bases. This CDR3 region has 16 residues. The germline V gene has CDR1 SGHTA and CDR2 FQGNSA. The trim removed 5 bases at V and 6 bases at J, leaving 11 bases unmatched. CDR3 in amino acids: CASSPSSGRALGEQYF. The CDR3 nucleotides read TGTGCCAGCAGCCCGTCTAGCGGGAGGGCGTTGGGCGAGCAGTACTTC.

This clonotype was counted many times. V gene TRBV27 combines with J gene TRBJ1-5, with TRBD1 matching over 7 bases. The length of the CDR3 is 14 residues. Germline CDR1 reads MNHEY; CDR2 reads SMNVEV (reference sequence). V lost 6 bases, J lost 2 bases, and 4 bases stayed unmatched. The CDR3 loop reads CASRPTGGNQPQHF. DNA of the CDR3: TGTGCCAGCAGACCAACAGGGGGCAATCAGCCCCAGCATTTT.

This clonotype has at least ten counts. This sequence joins TRBV12-3 or TRBV12-4 and TRBJ2-7, with TRBD1 identical over 12 bases. The V gene end was trimmed by 5 bases and the J gene end by 7 bases; junction bases not matched to a gene: 6. The CDR3 length is 14 residues. DNA of the CDR3: TGTGCCAGCAGTGAAACGGGACAGGGGGCGGAGCAGTACTTC. It encodes CASSETGQGAEQYF.

This clonotype turned up a few times. The chain has TRBV20-1 and TRBJ2-4, with 7 bases matching TRBD1. With 0 bases clipped from V and 0 bases from J, the junction kept 11 bases outside the gene matches. This CDR3 has 18 amino acids. Looked up from germline, CDR1 is DFQATT and CDR2 is SNEGSKA (reference sequence). CDR3 DNA: TGCAGTGCTAGAGATGTAAGGGGGCTCCTTCTAGCCAAAAACATTCAGTACTTC. Its translation is CSARDVRGLLLAKNIQYF.

Worth noting for this clonotype: The junction and the germline gene differ at one end; a read error may be behind it. V gene TRBV7-9 combines with J gene TRBJ2-1; 13 bases fit TRBD2. The CDR3 contains 15 residues. Germline V gene data show CDR1 as SEHNR and CDR2 as FQNEAQ (reference sequence). The CDR3 spells CVSSPRGLAGDEQFF. Here the CDR3 DNA reads TGTGTCAGCAGCCCTAGAGGACTAGCGGGAGATGAGCAGTTCTTC.

This clonotype was observed a few times. The CDR3 is CASSFIGSGVFSYNEQFF. The CDR3 nucleotides are TGTGCCAGCAGTTTTATTGGTAGCGGCGTATTTTCCTACAATGAGCAGTTCTTC. This sequence joins TRBV6-2 or TRBV6-3 and TRBJ2-1; D may be TRBD2 (6 bases). Per germline, CDR1 MNHEY and CDR2 SVGEGT. The V end was cut by 4 bases, the J end by 1 base, with 20 bases between. This CDR3 is built from 18 residues.

This clonotype was seen a few times. This sequence joins TRBV12-3 or TRBV12-4 and TRBJ1-3; D is undetermined. The CDR3 totals 12 residues. V lost 3 bases and J lost 6, with 6 bases in between. Here the CDR3 DNA reads TGTGCCAGCAGTTTGGGAGAAAACACCATATATTTT. It translates to CASSLGENTIYF.

V is TRBV28 and J is TRBJ2-3; 7 nucleotides line up with TRBD1. The CDR3 sequence is 15 residues long. V dropped 5 bases and J dropped 1; count of bases not matched to a gene: 6. CDR1 is MDHEN and CDR2 is SYDVKM in the germline V gene. The CDR3 DNA sequence: TGTGCCAGCAGTCCATGGGACAGACGCACAGATACGCAGTATTTT. Its protein is CASSPWDRRTDTQYF.

This clonotype was picked up many times. The genes are TRBV6-5 and TRBJ2-7; 8 positions match TRBD1. With 6 bases clipped from V and 7 bases from J, the junction kept 11 bases outside the gene matches. Germline values: CDR1 MNHEY, CDR2 SVGAGI. This CDR3 contains 14 residues. Here the CDR3 reads CASRATGGTLEQYF. For the CDR3, the DNA is TGTGCCAGCAGAGCTACAGGGGGAACTTTGGAGCAGTACTTC.

This clonotype has only a few counts. The chain is built from TRBV9 and TRBJ1-6, with 9 bases matching TRBD1. The trim removed 3 bases at V and 0 bases at J, leaving 4 bases unmatched. The CDR3 spans 17 residues. Germline CDR1 is SGDLS and CDR2 is YYNGEE. CDR3 in DNA: TGTGCCAGCAGCGCCCCGGACAGGGGCTCCTATAATTCACCCCTCCACTTT. Encoded protein: CASSAPDRGSYNSPLHF.

This clonotype was found a few times. The V gene is TRBV19, the J gene TRBJ2-1; perhaps D is TRBD1 or TRBD2 (5 bases each). CDR1 is LNHDA and CDR2 is SQIVND in the germline V gene (reference sequence). V was clipped by 4 bases and J by 6 bases, with 13 bases between them. This CDR3 has 14 residues. CDR3: CASSTGTVFNEQFF. The CDR3 nucleotides are TGTGCCAGTAGTACCGGGACGGTGTTCAATGAGCAGTTCTTC.

This clonotype came up many times. This chain joins TRBV10-3 and TRBJ1-6, with D perhaps matching TRBD1 (5 bases). Trimming shortened V by 0 bases and J by 7 bases, and 19 bases separated the two germline ends. From germline, CDR1 is ENHRY and CDR2 SYGVKD. The CDR3 length is 18 residues. This CDR3 reads CAISESRSVAGRNSPLHF. Written as DNA, the CDR3 is TGTGCCATCAGTGAGTCTCGGTCCGTGGCAGGGCGGAATTCACCCCTCCACTTT.

The chain employs TRBV9 and TRBJ2-7; D not certain. The CDR3 loop spans 13 amino acids. V was clipped by 0 bases and J by 5 bases, with 9 bases between them. CDR1 is SGDLS, CDR2 YYNGEE, per germline. DNA for the CDR3: TGTGCCAGCAGCGTAGGAGACCGGGACGAGCAGTACTTC. Protein: CASSVGDRDEQYF.

This clonotype was seen many times. The CDR3 reads CASSLSGFRAEAFF. As DNA, the CDR3 is TGTGCCAGCAGTTTATCCGGGTTTAGGGCTGAAGCTTTCTTT. The J gene is TRBJ1-1, the V gene TRBV28, with D hard to call. The CDR3 loop spans 14 amino acids. V lost 1 base and J lost 6, with 12 bases in between. The germline gives CDR1 MDHEN, CDR2 SYDVKM.

Ten or more counts support this clonotype. The rearrangement links TRBV27 to TRBJ2-1, with TRBD2 matching over 8 bases. Trimming at V came to 6 bases and at J to 4 bases, leaving 5 bases not matched to a gene. CDR3 length: 14 amino acids. Germline lookup yields CDR1 MNHEY and CDR2 SMNVEV (reference sequence). For the CDR3, the DNA is TGTGCCAGCAGCCTGACTAGCGAGTACAATGAGCAGTTCTTC. Amino acids: CASSLTSEYNEQFF.

There are many counts of this clonotype. This chain links TRBV7-9 with TRBJ2-7, with TRBD1 matching over 9 bases. CDR3 length equals 14 residues. Trimming removed 5 bases from V and 1 base from J; junction bases left unmatched: 3. CDR1 and CDR2 (germline): SEHNR, FQNEAQ (reference sequence). CDR3 in DNA: TGTGCCAGCAGCACCGGGACAGGGTCCTACGAGCAGTACTTC. Its protein product is CASSTGTGSYEQYF.

This clonotype was seen ten or more times. The chain is built from TRBV29-1 and TRBJ2-5; TRBD2 is a possible D gene (6 bases). Trimming took 4 bases from V and 0 from J, leaving 18 bases between them. The length of the CDR3 is 16 residues. CDR1 and CDR2 (germline): SQVTM, ANQGSEA. The CDR3 DNA sequence: TGCAGCGTTGCTACAAGGGGTAGCGGAAACCAAGAGACCCAGTACTTC. It encodes CSVATRGSGNQETQYF.

This clonotype was counted at least ten times. The V and J genes are TRBV27 and TRBJ2-5, with D maybe TRBD2 (6 bases). Germline assignment: CDR1 MNHEY and CDR2 SMNVEV (reference sequence). The V and J ends lost 3 bases and 5 bases respectively, with 16 bases between them. The CDR3 length is 15 residues. CDR3 amino acids: CASSLGTPPGETQYF. The CDR3 DNA sequence: TGTGCCAGCAGTTTGGGGACTCCTCCGGGGGAGACCCAGTACTTC.

The chain links TRBV6-5 to TRBJ2-4, with TRBD2 as a possible D gene (6 bases). Germline CDR1 is MNHEY and CDR2 is SVGAGI. This CDR3 is built from 13 residues. V lost 4 bases, J lost 8 bases, and 12 bases lay in between. The CDR3, as DNA: TGTGCCAGCAGTTTGAGGAGGGGCGACATTCAGTACTTC. Protein product: CASSLRRGDIQYF.

Many counts were recorded for this clonotype. J is TRBJ2-2 and V is TRBV20-1; TRBD2 aligns across 8 bases. The CDR3 has 15 amino acids. With 5 bases clipped from V and 2 bases from J, the junction kept 7 bases outside the gene matches. CDR1 and CDR2 from the germline V gene are DFQATT and SNEGSKA (reference sequence). In DNA, the CDR3 is TGCAGTGCTCGCCAAACTAGCGGAAACACCGGGGAGCTGTTTTTT. Translation: CSARQTSGNTGELFF.

This clonotype was counted many times. The V call is TRBV28, the J call TRBJ2-7, with D hard to call. The V gene lost 5 bases and the J gene lost 1 base, with 9 bases spanning the gap. Germline V lookup: CDR1 MDHEN, CDR2 SYDVKM. The CDR3 runs 13 residues. The CDR3 coding sequence is TGTGCCAGCAGTCCGGGTGTGTCCTACGAGCAGTACTTC. This gives the protein CASSPGVSYEQYF.

This clonotype came up many times. V gene TRBV21-1 combines with J gene TRBJ2-1; no check of the table's D call, TRBD1, against the DNA was made. TRBV21-1 is flagged as a pseudogene. The CDR3 length is 17 residues. The CDR3 DNA follows: TGTGCCAGCAGCAAAGGCCAAGGACAGGTCTCTTACAATGAGCAGTTCTTC. Residues: CASSKGQGQVSYNEQFF.